The rows below give T cell receptor beta chains drawn from one sample of a study of T cell responses to AZD1222 COVID-19 vaccine. Assay: immunoSEQ multiplex PCR; the TCRdb copy retains only in-frame clones and omits some. The data hold 100,000 to 130,000 clones, with 75% to 95% observed a single time. Specimen: peripheral blood, collected 28 days after the second AZD1222 dose. The receptors stem from an adult who received the AZD1222 COVID-19 vaccine. Each CDR3 is given without its conserved first and last residue. Fields, in order: J gene, V gene, clone size, CDR3 length, CDR3 protein. A row's size may be missing; if present it is once, few, many or a size class.

j_gene: TRBJ2-7; v_gene: TRBV18; abundance: -; len: 14; CDR3aa: ASSPGLAGSSYEQY
j_gene: TRBJ2-5; v_gene: TRBV5-1; abundance: -; len: 15; CDR3aa: ASSLGLAGGTPETQY
j_gene: TRBJ1-1; v_gene: TRBV7-9; abundance: -; len: 12; CDR3aa: ASSAAGGWTEAF
j_gene: TRBJ2-1; v_gene: TRBV15; abundance: -; len: 12; CDR3aa: ATSRGTSGNEQF
j_gene: TRBJ2-7; v_gene: TRBV21-1; abundance: -; len: 15; CDR3aa: ASSAVGDLTGAYEQY
j_gene: TRBJ2-1; v_gene: TRBV19; abundance: -; len: 13; CDR3aa: ASSLETSGSSEQF
j_gene: TRBJ2-3; v_gene: TRBV5-4; abundance: once; len: 17; CDR3aa: ASSLLGGWGAVSTDTQY
j_gene: TRBJ2-5; v_gene: TRBV7-2; abundance: -; len: 13; CDR3aa: ASSPLLHLGETQY
j_gene: TRBJ1-2; v_gene: TRBV29-1; abundance: -; len: 9; CDR3aa: SVYGPYGYT
j_gene: TRBJ2-7; v_gene: TRBV6-4; abundance: once; len: 13; CDR3aa: ASSGGLRERYEQY
j_gene: TRBJ2-3; v_gene: TRBV11-2; abundance: -; len: 12; CDR3aa: ASSLRGTADTQY
j_gene: TRBJ2-7; v_gene: TRBV9; abundance: -; len: 14; CDR3aa: ASSVGIGAGEREQY
j_gene: TRBJ2-7; v_gene: TRBV29-1; abundance: once; len: 12; CDR3aa: SVRDRGRSYEQY
j_gene: TRBJ1-2; v_gene: TRBV6-1; abundance: -; len: 15; CDR3aa: ASSAGGKAAANYGYT
j_gene: TRBJ1-1; v_gene: TRBV28; abundance: -; len: 15; CDR3aa: ASSLARWGQRDTEAF
j_gene: TRBJ1-1; v_gene: TRBV5-4; abundance: -; len: 13; CDR3aa: ASSFGRLENTEAF
j_gene: TRBJ1-2; v_gene: TRBV7-2; abundance: -; len: 14; CDR3aa: ASSPRTGAVLYGYT
j_gene: TRBJ2-3; v_gene: TRBV18; abundance: -; len: 12; CDR3aa: ASSPLDSTDTQY
j_gene: TRBJ1-1; v_gene: TRBV7-2; abundance: -; len: 12; CDR3aa: ASSLGQTFSQAF
j_gene: TRBJ1-4; v_gene: TRBV6-5; abundance: -; len: 13; CDR3aa: ASGSRDGTPEKLF
j_gene: TRBJ1-1; v_gene: TRBV30; abundance: -; len: 8; CDR3aa: AWRRTEAF
j_gene: TRBJ1-5; v_gene: TRBV13; abundance: -; len: 12; CDR3aa: ASSLGGGNQPQH
j_gene: TRBJ2-3; v_gene: TRBV28; abundance: -; len: 18; CDR3aa: ASSSPLRTISGGGADTQY
j_gene: TRBJ1-2; v_gene: TRBV2; abundance: -; len: 9; CDR3aa: ASGSDYGYT
j_gene: TRBJ2-7; v_gene: TRBV7-9; abundance: once; len: 14; CDR3aa: ASSFPGHYNAYEQY
j_gene: TRBJ1-6; v_gene: TRBV19; abundance: once; len: 14; CDR3aa: ASSTPPGLFNSPLH
j_gene: TRBJ1-4; v_gene: TRBV6-5; abundance: -; len: 11; CDR3aa: ASSDRGNEKLF
j_gene: TRBJ1-5; v_gene: TRBV19; abundance: -; len: 12; CDR3aa: ASSIAGHNQPQH
j_gene: TRBJ2-7; v_gene: TRBV18; abundance: -; len: 13; CDR3aa: ASSPPGLAGYEQY
j_gene: TRBJ1-2; v_gene: TRBV3-1/TRBV3-2; abundance: few; len: 11; CDR3aa: ASSQGREHGYT
j_gene: TRBJ2-7; v_gene: TRBV28; abundance: -; len: 13; CDR3aa: ASTHSSDRAGEQY
j_gene: TRBJ2-7; v_gene: TRBV19; abundance: -; len: 13; CDR3aa: ASSSIVGAPYEQY
j_gene: TRBJ1-6; v_gene: TRBV2; abundance: few; len: 14; CDR3aa: ASSSTPDRGYSPLH
j_gene: TRBJ2-3; v_gene: TRBV7-6; abundance: -; len: 11; CDR3aa: ASSLSGMNTQY
j_gene: TRBJ2-1; v_gene: TRBV9; abundance: -; len: 11; CDR3aa: ASEGGARNEQF
j_gene: TRBJ1-2; v_gene: TRBV19; abundance: -; len: 11; CDR3aa: ASSGTANYGYT
j_gene: TRBJ2-7; v_gene: TRBV20-1; abundance: -; len: 8; CDR3aa: SASIQEQY
j_gene: TRBJ1-5; v_gene: TRBV5-5; abundance: -; len: 14; CDR3aa: ASSLQGAGGNQPQH
j_gene: TRBJ1-2; v_gene: TRBV30; abundance: -; len: 14; CDR3aa: AWSVPGTGDLLIYT
j_gene: TRBJ2-2; v_gene: TRBV7-2; abundance: -; len: 13; CDR3aa: ASSFGTSATGELF
j_gene: TRBJ2-7; v_gene: TRBV20-1; abundance: -; len: 9; CDR3aa: SARHSYEQY
j_gene: TRBJ2-1; v_gene: TRBV7-2; abundance: -; len: 17; CDR3aa: ASSLGGSDREGPGNEQF
j_gene: TRBJ1-1; v_gene: TRBV5-1; abundance: -; len: 14; CDR3aa: ASSFGQGRMSTEAF
j_gene: TRBJ1-6; v_gene: TRBV2; abundance: -; len: 14; CDR3aa: ASRETRQGRNSPLH
j_gene: TRBJ1-6; v_gene: TRBV13; abundance: -; len: 12; CDR3aa: ASSLPNNNSPLH
j_gene: TRBJ1-4; v_gene: TRBV28; abundance: -; len: 13; CDR3aa: ASSLGDREAEKLF
j_gene: TRBJ1-1; v_gene: TRBV24-1; abundance: once; len: 11; CDR3aa: ATRRGRDTEAF
j_gene: TRBJ2-7; v_gene: TRBV9; abundance: -; len: 13; CDR3aa: ASSVAAGNIYEQY
j_gene: TRBJ1-5; v_gene: TRBV5-1; abundance: -; len: 13; CDR3aa: ASSSSGGFNQPQH
j_gene: TRBJ2-3; v_gene: TRBV29-1; abundance: -; len: 14; CDR3aa: SVEDPGRASTDTQY
j_gene: TRBJ2-7; v_gene: TRBV28; abundance: few; len: 11; CDR3aa: ASSSGMGYEQY
j_gene: TRBJ2-3; v_gene: TRBV19; abundance: -; len: 12; CDR3aa: ASSFSGRTDTQY
j_gene: TRBJ2-7; v_gene: TRBV6-1; abundance: once; len: 12; CDR3aa: ASSEFEGGYEQY